Below are 32 T cell receptor beta chains sequenced from a single sample in a study of graft-versus-host responses after intestinal transplantation. The protocol was immunoSEQ multiplex PCR, while the TCRdb copy is restricted to in-frame clones and leaves out a portion. The repertoire holds under 90,000 clones, with 85% to 90% as singletons. Their antigens remain unidentified. Source: unstimulated CD8+ T cells sorted from spleen or lymph node cells, taken before transplant. The origin of the receptors is a human donor who was the organ donor for an intestinal transplant.

This chain connects TRBV27 to TRBJ2-5; TRBD1 agrees at 9 bases. Per the germline V gene, CDR1 is MNHEY and CDR2 is SMNVEV (reference sequence). The CDR3 is made up of 15 amino acids. V lost 6 bases to trimming and J lost 0 bases; unmatched junction nucleotides: 5. The CDR3 coding sequence is TGTGCCAGCAGATCCGGGACAGGGAACCAAGAGACCCAGTACTTC. Translated, it gives CASRSGTGNQETQYF.

This chain connects TRBV4-2 to TRBJ2-1, with D perhaps matching TRBD2 (6 bases). The germline V and J ends were trimmed by 0 bases and 7 bases, with 13 bases remaining between them. Germline V gene lookup returns CDR1 LGHNA and CDR2 YNFKEQ. The CDR3 runs to 15 residues. Here the CDR3 DNA reads TGTGCCAGCAGCCAAGAGGAGTCCAGCGGGAATGAGCAGTTCTTC. As protein: CASSQEESSGNEQFF.

The genes are TRBV4-1 and TRBJ2-2; the D is unclear. V lost 4 bases to trimming and J lost 0 bases, with 15 bases between them. The germline V gene has CDR1 MGHRA and CDR2 YSYEKL. The CDR3 runs 17 residues. The chain's CDR3 is CASSPPELNANTGELFF. The DNA of the CDR3 is TGCGCCAGCAGCCCGCCCGAGCTTAACGCGAACACCGGGGAGCTGTTTTTT.

This clone was seen once. The chain carries TRBV4-3 and TRBJ2-5, with D possibly matching TRBD2 (6 bases). The V gene's germline CDR1 is LGHNA and CDR2 YSLEER. V was trimmed by 4 bases and J by 8 bases, leaving 14 bases between them. This CDR3 has 13 amino acids. The CDR3 sequence: CASSRGDGQTQYF. CDR3 nucleotides: TGCGCCAGCAGCCGCGGGGACGGTCAAACCCAGTACTTC.

The chain has TRBV27 and TRBJ2-2, with 10 bases fitting TRBD1. This CDR3 is built from 16 residues. CDR1 and CDR2 (germline): MNHEY, SMNVEV (reference sequence). The V segment lost 5 bases and the J segment 3 bases; nucleotides outside the gene matches: 6. In DNA form, the CDR3 reads TGTGCCAGCAGTCCGGACAGGGGGTTAGACACCGGGGAGCTGTTTTTT. Translated: CASSPDRGLDTGELFF.

This chain links TRBV4-3 with TRBJ1-2, with D perhaps matching TRBD1 (6 bases). V was cut by 5 bases and J by 2 bases, with 18 bases left in between. The CDR3 has 16 residues. Germline-derived CDR1 and CDR2 are LGHNA and YSLEER. The CDR3: CASSAIFGGANYGYTF. Written as DNA, the CDR3 is TGCGCCAGCAGCGCAATTTTTGGGGGCGCAAACTATGGCTACACCTTC.

V usage is TRBV6-5 and J usage is TRBJ2-2; tentative D call: TRBD2 (6 bases). Trimming pared 6 bases from V and 0 bases from J, leaving 11 bases between. Germline-derived CDR1 and CDR2 are MNHEY and SVGAGI. This CDR3 spans 15 amino acids. The CDR3 DNA reads as TGTGCCAGCAGAACCCCGGGAGCGAACACCGGGGAGCTGTTTTTT. Amino acids: CASRTPGANTGELFF.

The chain joins TRBV2 to TRBJ1-2; 10 bases are a match to TRBD1. CDR3 length equals 13 residues. The trim removed 10 bases at V and 5 bases at J, leaving 7 bases unmatched. Germline V gene sequence: CDR1 SNHLY, CDR2 FYNNEI. The CDR3 loop is CATETGGSYGYTF. The DNA of the CDR3 is TGTGCCACAGAGACAGGGGGCTCGTATGGCTACACCTTC.

V gene TRBV6-6 combines with J gene TRBJ2-3; D gene unclear. CDR3 length: 16 amino acids. V gave up 0 bases and J gave up 6 bases, with 16 bases separating them. From germline, CDR1 is MNHNY and CDR2 SVGAGI (reference sequence). The CDR3 protein is CASSYSPDGAEDTQYF. The CDR3 DNA sequence: TGTGCCAGCAGTTACTCACCCGATGGAGCCGAGGATACGCAGTATTTT.

The chain couples TRBV27 to TRBJ2-1; TRBD2 matches 15 bases. This CDR3 is built from 19 residues. Germline CDR1 is MNHEY and CDR2 is SMNVEV (reference sequence). V was clipped by 3 bases and J by 1 base; unmatched bases: 7. The CDR3 DNA reads as TGTGCCAGCAGTTTGTGGGGACTAGCGGGGGGACCTTCCTACAATGAGCAGTTCTTC. Protein product: CASSLWGLAGGPSYNEQFF.

This chain links TRBV7-9 with TRBJ1-2; TRBD1 might be the D (5 bases). The CDR3 sequence is 14 residues long. Deletions cut 5 bases from V and 2 bases from J, with 12 bases between. Per germline, CDR1 SEHNR and CDR2 FQNEAQ (reference sequence). As DNA, the CDR3 is TGTGCCAGCAGCGACCTGGGACTGAACTATGGCTACACCTTC. As protein: CASSDLGLNYGYTF.

V gene TRBV7-2 combines with J gene TRBJ2-5, with 9 bases aligning to TRBD2. The germline V gene encodes CDR1 SGHTA and CDR2 FQGNSA. V was clipped by 3 bases and J by 2 bases; unmatched bases: 4. The CDR3 loop spans 15 amino acids. The CDR3 region has the DNA TGTGCCAGCAGCTTGGCCCTAGCGGGGCAAGAGACCCAGTACTTC. Protein product: CASSLALAGQETQYF. Drawing the rest from reference TRBV7-2 and TRBJ2-5, the complete variable domain is GAGVSQSPSNKVTEKGKDVELRCDPISGHTALYWYRQSLGQGLEFLIYFQGNSAPDKSGLPSDRFSAERTGGSVSTLTIQRTQQEDSAVYLCASSLALAGQETQYFGPGTRLLVL.

The rearrangement links TRBV13 to TRBJ1-2; 8 bases line up with TRBD1. The CDR3 extends over 16 amino acids. CDR1 PRHDT and CDR2 FYEKMQ come from the germline V gene (reference sequence). The ends lost 7 bases at V and 4 bases at J; junction bases unmatched: 14. This chain's CDR3 is CASTFGQGGALYGYTF. The CDR3 DNA reads TGTGCCAGCACCTTCGGACAGGGAGGGGCACTCTATGGCTACACCTTC.

The chain employs TRBV28 and TRBJ2-1; 14 nucleotides line up with TRBD2. Per the germline V gene, CDR1 is MDHEN and CDR2 is SYDVKM. The CDR3 is made up of 19 amino acids. Trimming cost V 4 bases and J 8 bases; bases outside gene matches: 16. The CDR3 DNA is TGTGCCAGCAGTTCTACGGGACTAGCGGGGGTCACCGGTCTTGATGAGCAGTTCTTC. It encodes CASSSTGLAGVTGLDEQFF.

The genes are TRBV28 and TRBJ2-5, with 9 bases identical to TRBD1. Germline V lookup: CDR1 MDHEN, CDR2 SYDVKM. Trimming removed 3 bases from V and 3 bases from J; junction bases left unmatched: 5. This CDR3 comprises 15 residues. This CDR3 is CASSLTGTGKETQYF. The CDR3 coding sequence is TGTGCCAGCAGTTTGACCGGGACAGGGAAAGAGACCCAGTACTTC.

This clone was observed a handful of times. This sequence joins TRBV28 and TRBJ1-4; the match to TRBD1 covers 10 bases. Germline V gene data show CDR1 as MDHEN and CDR2 as SYDVKM. The length of the CDR3 is 17 residues. V shed 5 bases, J shed 8 bases, and the junction held 14 bases outside the gene matches. CDR3 sequence reads: CASSGYDRGLEEEKLFF. The CDR3 region has the DNA TGTGCCAGCAGTGGATACGACAGGGGGCTGGAAGAGGAAAAACTGTTTTTT.

The chain is built from TRBV5-1 and TRBJ2-1; TRBD2 agrees at 7 bases. The CDR3 loop spans 15 amino acids. The trim removed 2 bases at V and 4 bases at J, leaving 6 bases unmatched. The germline CDR1 and CDR2 sequences are SGHRS and YFSETQ. The CDR3 spells CASSLNSGRYNEQFF. CDR3 coding DNA: TGCGCCAGCAGCTTAAATAGCGGGCGGTACAATGAGCAGTTCTTC.

Points on this clone: This sample includes further DNA sequences coding for the same CDR3. The chain combines TRBV6-4 with TRBJ2-3, with TRBD2 matching 10 bases. This CDR3 comprises 15 residues. The V segment lost 3 bases and the J segment 2 bases; nucleotides outside the gene matches: 2. Germline V gene data show CDR1 as MRHNA and CDR2 as SNTAGT. The CDR3 DNA sequence: TGTGCCAGCAGTGAAAGCGGGGGGGCCACAGATACGCAGTATTTT. Its protein product is CASSESGGATDTQYF.

V usage is TRBV6-5 and J usage is TRBJ1-5; D may be TRBD1 (6 bases). Trimming removed 9 bases at V and 4 bases at J, with 13 bases between. This CDR3 is built from 13 residues. Germline CDR1 is MNHEY and CDR2 is SVGAGI. The CDR3 bases are TGTGCCAGTCAGGACAGTAATAATCAGCCCCAGCATTTT. This gives the protein CASQDSNNQPQHF.

This chain links TRBV7-2 with TRBJ2-1, with 9 bases fitting TRBD1. This CDR3 comprises 16 residues. J gave up 6 bases and V 5 bases, and 11 bases lay outside the gene matches. From germline, CDR1 is SGHTA and CDR2 FQGNSA. CDR3 loop: CASSHHRDRASNEQFF. CDR3 nucleotides: TGTGCCAGCAGCCACCACCGGGACAGGGCTTCCAATGAGCAGTTCTTC. Based on the CDR3 plus reference TRBV7-2 and TRBJ2-1, the full variable domain is GAGVSQSPSNKVTEKGKDVELRCDPISGHTALYWYRQSLGQGLEFLIYFQGNSAPDKSGLPSDRFSAERTGGSVSTLTIQRTQQEDSAVYLCASSHHRDRASNEQFFGPGTRLTVL.

In DNA, the CDR3 is TGCGCCAGCAGCCAAGATCAAGGCGGTTTGGACACTGAAGCTTTCTTT. It yields the protein CASSQDQGGLDTEAFF. The V call is TRBV4-1, the J call TRBJ1-1; unclear D gene. Trimming took 0 bases from V and 3 from J, leaving 14 bases between them. Per the germline V gene, CDR1 is MGHRA and CDR2 is YSYEKL. This CDR3 comprises 16 residues.

This clone was counted a few times. V is TRBV7-9 and J is TRBJ1-5; D call uncertain. The CDR3 covers 17 residues. The germline V gene has CDR1 SEHNR and CDR2 FQNEAQ (reference sequence). V gave up 1 base and J gave up 0 bases, with 13 bases separating them. The CDR3 DNA is TGTGCCAGCAGCTTAGATCGCGGCAGCCATAGCAATCAGCCCCAGCATTTT. Amino acid sequence: CASSLDRGSHSNQPQHF.

The chain employs TRBV28 and TRBJ1-5; TRBD1 is a possible D gene (5 bases). The CDR3 length is 14 residues. Germline V gene sequence: CDR1 MDHEN, CDR2 SYDVKM. Trimming left V 4 bases short and J 6 bases short, with 13 bases between. This chain's CDR3 is CASSSQGLGQPQHF. The CDR3 DNA follows: TGTGCCAGCAGTTCCCAGGGTTTGGGTCAGCCCCAGCATTTT. Together with reference TRBV28 and TRBJ1-5, the CDR3 gives the full variable domain: DVKVTQSSRYLVKRTGEKVFLECVQDMDHENMFWYRQDPGLGLRLIYFSYDVKMKEKGDIPEGYSVSREKKERFSLILESASTNQTSMYLCASSSQGLGQPQHFGDGTRLSIL.

V gene TRBV6-1 combines with J gene TRBJ2-3; 11 bases match TRBD1. CDR1 MNHNS and CDR2 SASEGT come from the germline V gene. With V trimmed by 1 base and J by 4 bases, 1 base remained unmatched. There are 15 residues in the CDR3. For the CDR3, the DNA is TGTGCCAGCAGTGAAGGGGGACAGGGGGCAGATACGCAGTATTTT. Its translation is CASSEGGQGADTQYF.

The chain is built from TRBV4-1 and TRBJ2-1, with TRBD2 matching over 8 bases. CDR1 is MGHRA, CDR2 YSYEKL, per germline. The CDR3 sequence is 15 residues long. V lost 5 bases, J lost 4 bases, and 7 bases stayed unmatched. The CDR3 nucleotides are TGCGCCAGCAGCTTGGCGGGGGGACTATACAATGAGCAGTTCTTC. This codes for CASSLAGGLYNEQFF.

The chain uses TRBV6-4 and TRBJ2-3; TRBD2 aligns across 12 bases. CDR1 and CDR2 from the germline V gene are MRHNA and SNTAGT. The J segment lost 4 bases and the V segment lost 5 bases, leaving 1 base of the junction unmatched. This CDR3 is built from 14 residues. Here the CDR3 DNA reads TGTGCCAGCAGTCTAGCGGGGGGGCCAGATACGCAGTATTTT. It encodes CASSLAGGPDTQYF.

This clone was detected only once. This chain connects TRBV7-9 to TRBJ2-2, with D tentatively TRBD1 (6 bases). The germline V and J ends were trimmed by 3 bases and 0 bases, with 8 bases remaining between them. The CDR3 extends over 15 amino acids. Germline V lookup: CDR1 SEHNR, CDR2 FQNEAQ (reference sequence). The CDR3 loop reads CASSFDRTNTGELFF. DNA of the CDR3: TGTGCCAGCAGCTTTGACAGGACGAACACCGGGGAGCTGTTTTTT.

The V gene is TRBV7-6, the J gene TRBJ2-2; 9 bases map to TRBD1. This CDR3 comprises 15 residues. Germline CDR1 SGHVS, CDR2 FNYEAQ. J lost 6 bases, V lost 1 base, and 3 bases had no gene match. The CDR3 sequence: CASSLGTGVPGELFF. The CDR3 DNA follows: TGTGCCAGCAGCTTAGGGACAGGGGTCCCCGGGGAGCTGTTTTTT.

The genes are TRBV6-6 and TRBJ2-1; TRBD1 might be the D (6 bases). V was shortened by 2 bases and J by 1 base, with 12 bases between the two germline ends. CDR3 length equals 16 residues. Germline V lookup: CDR1 MNHNY, CDR2 SVGAGI (reference sequence). DNA of the CDR3: TGTGCCAGCAGTTACCCCGGCAGGGGTTCCTACAATGAGCAGTTCTTC. Protein sequence: CASSYPGRGSYNEQFF.

The gene calls are TRBV27 and TRBJ2-2; 7 positions match TRBD1. V lost 2 bases, J lost 6 bases, and 3 bases stayed unmatched. Germline V CDR1 and CDR2: MNHEY, SMNVEV (reference sequence). This CDR3 has 14 amino acids. CDR3 loop: CASSLPDRSGELFF. In nucleotides, the CDR3 is TGTGCCAGCAGTTTACCGGACAGGTCCGGGGAGCTGTTTTTT.

The J gene is TRBJ2-1, the V gene TRBV9; tentative D call: TRBD2 (6 bases). Germline V CDR1 and CDR2: SGDLS, YYNGEE. V gave up 0 bases and J gave up 3 bases, with 13 bases separating them. The CDR3 is 16 amino acids. The CDR3 DNA reads TGTGCCAGCAGCGTAGTTGGCGGGGCGCACTACAATGAGCAGTTCTTC. It specifies CASSVVGGAHYNEQFF.

The chain recombines TRBV5-4 with TRBJ2-5, with TRBD2 as a possible D gene (6 bases). Between the trimmed V and J ends, which lost 4 bases and 6 bases, there was a span of 16 bases. CDR1 and CDR2 from the germline V gene are SGHNT and YYREEE (reference sequence). The CDR3 sequence is 14 residues long. The CDR3 DNA reads TGTGCCAGCAGCCTTGCGGCAGGAGGGCAGACCCAGTACTTC. Amino acid sequence: CASSLAAGGQTQYF.